This T cell receptor beta chain was recovered during a study of technical replicates of blood from a handful of donors. Measured with immunoSEQ multiplex PCR; TCRdb has only the in-frame clones, and not every one. Among about 64,000 clones listed, about 88% were seen once. Germline-derived CDR1 and CDR2 are MGHRA and YSYEKL. Trimming took 0 bases from V and 0 from J, leaving 9 bases between them. The CDR3 runs to 16 residues. The clonotype originates from a human donor in good health. Some clones in this sample may be carry-over from other donors' samples. Specimen: PBMCs. The chain employs TRBV4-1 and TRBJ2-1, with D possibly TRBD2 on 6 matching bases. CDR3 in amino acids: CASSQERGSSYNEQFF. For the CDR3, the DNA is TGCGCCAGCAGCCAAGAACGGGGGAGCTCCTACAATGAGCAGTTCTTC.